This entry describes one TCR beta chain. Its antigen is unidentified. Noted time point: sample taken at primary tumor resection. The donor group consisted of 72 patients who had untreated, early-stage non-small cell lung cancer. Unsorted tumor, nontumor lung tissue or cryopreserved PBMC supplied the whole RNA. Single TCR cDNA molecules each had their own unique molecular identifier. A single record per CDR3 protein comes from TCRdb applying MiXCR to the 5' RACE reads. The sample lists some 96,000 distinct CDR3 sequences; about 4.6% were seen once. This CDR3 comprises 12 residues. Deletions cut 5 bases from V and 3 bases from J, with 6 bases between. Germline loops: CDR1 SGHDT, CDR2 YYEEEE. The data derive from a study of spatial heterogeneity in lung cancer. General study points: Tumors with more nonsynonymous mutations had more expanded intratumoral alpha and beta TCRs. Alpha chain coverage of tumor T cells was estimated at around 7%, and beta chain coverage at 11% to 15%.

This chain links TRBV5-6 with TRBJ2-1, with unresolved D. The sample consisted of lung tumor tissue, taken at surgery. This sequence was found in a male donor with early-stage non-small cell lung cancer. CDR3 sequence (DNA): TGTGCCAGCAGAAATTACTACAATGAGCAGTTCTTC. Translating gives CASRNYYNEQFF.